This T cell receptor beta chain was documented in a study of cytomegalovirus exposure and HLA in healthy donors. Everyone who donated was a healthy bone marrow donor. This CDR3 spans 14 amino acids. Looked up from germline, CDR1 is GTSNPN and CDR2 is SVGIG (reference sequence). J was trimmed by 0 bases and V by 0 bases; bases with no gene match: 2. Notes on the study in general: Presence/absence analysis assumed near-uniform sequencing depth across donors.

As regards this clone: Antigen: not known.

The PCR had 60 Vbeta and 13 Jbeta primers. Sequencing was performed with immunoSEQ multiplex PCR; in TCRdb, only in-frame clones are kept and a portion is missing. The data hold around 200,000 clones, with about 79% observed a single time. The TCR was taken from a woman aged 50 to 60 in good health and CMV-seronegative. The J gene is TRBJ2-7, the V gene TRBV30; TRBD1 agrees at 7 bases. The specimen was PBMCs. The CDR3: CAWSVGGNSYEQYF. CDR3 coding DNA: TGTGCCTGGAGTGTAGGGGGCAACTCCTACGAGCAGTACTTC.